This TCR beta chain was sequenced during a study of sequential checkpoint blockade in melanoma. Overall study context: DNA from 91 pretreatment tumor samples underwent TCRβ immunosequencing. Whole-study findings and limits: Patients with week-13 increases in T-cell fraction and clonality benefited about 30 times more often.

Profiled with immunoSEQ multiplex PCR; TCRdb holds only in-frame clones, not every one. Of fewer than 3,500 clones listed, around 21% are singletons. This clone was recorded a few times. What it recognizes is unknown. The CDR3 extends over 14 amino acids. Germline CDR1 reads MDHEN; CDR2 reads SYDVKM. The V gene lost 7 bases and the J gene lost 3 bases, with 16 bases spanning the gap. As for treatment: randomized to nivolumab then ipilimumab (arm A) or the reverse (arm B). DNA-damaging chemotherapy had not been given to any patient beforehand. This specimen was tumor tissue (inferred from file names), taken from a patient given nivolumab and ipilimumab in sequence. The V call is TRBV28, the J call TRBJ2-7, with D perhaps given as TRBD1 or TRBD2 (6 bases each). The source is a human donor with melanoma. CDR3 protein: CASTRTGTFYEQYF. CDR3 DNA sequence: TGTGCCAGCACCCGTACAGGGACTTTCTACGAGCAGTACTTC.